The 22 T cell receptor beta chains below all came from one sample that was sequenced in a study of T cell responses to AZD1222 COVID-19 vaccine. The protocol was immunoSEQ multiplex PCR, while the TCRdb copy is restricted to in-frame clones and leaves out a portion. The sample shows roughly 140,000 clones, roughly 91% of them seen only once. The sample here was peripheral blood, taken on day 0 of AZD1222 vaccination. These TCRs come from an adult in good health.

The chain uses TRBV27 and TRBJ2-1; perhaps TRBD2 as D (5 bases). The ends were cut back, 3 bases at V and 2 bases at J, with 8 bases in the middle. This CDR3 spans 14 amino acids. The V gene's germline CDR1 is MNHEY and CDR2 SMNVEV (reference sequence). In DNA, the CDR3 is TGTGCCAGCAGTTTTTCGCGGGCCTACAATGAGCAGTTCTTC. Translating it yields CASSFSRAYNEQFF.

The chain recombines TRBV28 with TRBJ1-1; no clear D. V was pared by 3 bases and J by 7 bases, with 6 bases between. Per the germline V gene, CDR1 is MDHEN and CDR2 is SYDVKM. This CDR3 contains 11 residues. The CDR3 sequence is CASSFLGEAFF. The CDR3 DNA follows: TGTGCCAGCAGTTTTTTAGGTGAAGCTTTCTTT.

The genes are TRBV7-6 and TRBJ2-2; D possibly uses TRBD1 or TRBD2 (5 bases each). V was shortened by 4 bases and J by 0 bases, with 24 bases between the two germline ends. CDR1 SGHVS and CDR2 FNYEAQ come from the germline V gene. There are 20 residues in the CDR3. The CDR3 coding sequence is TGTGCCAGCAGCTCCTATGTAATCCGGGACGCACCCGCGAACACCGGGGAGCTGTTTTTT. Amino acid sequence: CASSSYVIRDAPANTGELFF.

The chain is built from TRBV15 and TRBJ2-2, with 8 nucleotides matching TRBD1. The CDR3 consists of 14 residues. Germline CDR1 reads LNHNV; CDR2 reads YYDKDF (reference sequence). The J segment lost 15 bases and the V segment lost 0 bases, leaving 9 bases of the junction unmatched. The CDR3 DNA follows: TGTGCCACCAGCAGAGATCGCCGGACAGGGCAATTGTTTTTT. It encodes CATSRDRRTGQLFF. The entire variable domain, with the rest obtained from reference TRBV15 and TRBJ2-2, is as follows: DAMVIQNPRYQVTQFGKPVTLSCSQTLNHNVMYWYQQKSSQAPKLLFHYYDKDFNNEADTPDNFQSRRPNTSFCFLDIRSPGLGDTAMYLCATSRDRRTGQLFFGEGSRLTVL.

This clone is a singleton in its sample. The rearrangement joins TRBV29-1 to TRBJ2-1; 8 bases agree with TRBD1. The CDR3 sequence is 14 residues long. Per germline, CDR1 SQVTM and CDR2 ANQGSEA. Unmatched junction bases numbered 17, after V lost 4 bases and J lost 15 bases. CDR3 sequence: CSVVPQGEAGIRFF. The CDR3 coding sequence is TGCAGCGTTGTTCCACAGGGGGAGGCCGGGATAAGGTTCTTC.

The DNA of the CDR3 is TGTGCCAGCAGCCTACGTAGCCGTGAGCAGTTCTTC. This translates into CASSLRSREQFF. V gene TRBV7-9 combines with J gene TRBJ2-1; D call uncertain. Trimming stripped 5 bases from V and 9 bases from J, with 11 bases between. The CDR3 is 12 residues long. Germline CDR1 reads SEHNR; CDR2 reads FQNEAQ (reference sequence). Full variable domain (rest looked up from reference TRBV7-9 and TRBJ2-1): DTGVSQNPRHKITKRGQNVTFRCDPISEHNRLYWYRQTLGQGPEFLTYFQNEAQLEKSRLLSDRFSAERPKGSFSTLEIQRTEQGDSAMYLCASSLRSREQFFGPGTRLTVL.

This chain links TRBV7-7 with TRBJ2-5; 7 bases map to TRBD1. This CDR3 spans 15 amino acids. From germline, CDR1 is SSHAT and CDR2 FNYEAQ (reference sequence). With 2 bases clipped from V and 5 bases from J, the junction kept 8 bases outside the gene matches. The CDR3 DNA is TGTGCCAGCAGCTTAAGGCCAGGGGGAAGCGAGACCCAGTACTTC. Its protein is CASSLRPGGSETQYF.

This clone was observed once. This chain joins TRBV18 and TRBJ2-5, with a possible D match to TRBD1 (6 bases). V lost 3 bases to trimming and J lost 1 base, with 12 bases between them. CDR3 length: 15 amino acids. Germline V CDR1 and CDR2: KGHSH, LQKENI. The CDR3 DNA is TGTGCCAGCTCACCCACCGGGACAAGCCAAGAGACCCAGTACTTC. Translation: CASSPTGTSQETQYF. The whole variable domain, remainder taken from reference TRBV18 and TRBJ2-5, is NAGVMQNPRHLVRRRGQEARLRCSPMKGHSHVYWYRQLPEEGLKFMVYLQKENIIDESGMPKERFSAEFPKEGPSILRIQQVVRGDSAAYFCASSPTGTSQETQYFGPGTRLLVL.

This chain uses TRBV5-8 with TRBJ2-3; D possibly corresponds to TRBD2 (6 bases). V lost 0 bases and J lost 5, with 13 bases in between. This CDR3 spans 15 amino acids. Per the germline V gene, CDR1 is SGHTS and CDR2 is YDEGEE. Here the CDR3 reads CASSLGGVRGDTQYF. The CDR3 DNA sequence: TGTGCCAGCAGCTTGGGCGGGGTAAGGGGAGATACGCAGTATTTT.

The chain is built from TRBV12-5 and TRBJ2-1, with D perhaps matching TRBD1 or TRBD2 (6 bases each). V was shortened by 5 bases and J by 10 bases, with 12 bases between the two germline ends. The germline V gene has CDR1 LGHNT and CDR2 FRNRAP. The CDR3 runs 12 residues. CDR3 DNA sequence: TGTGCTAGTGGTAAAGGGGGGACGGAGCAGTTCTTC. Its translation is CASGKGGTEQFF.

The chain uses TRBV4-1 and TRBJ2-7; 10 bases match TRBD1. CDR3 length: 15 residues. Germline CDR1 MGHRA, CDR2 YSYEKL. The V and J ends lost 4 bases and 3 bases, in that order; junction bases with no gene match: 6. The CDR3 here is CASSLPDRGLYEQYF. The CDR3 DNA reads TGCGCCAGCAGCCTACCTGACAGGGGGCTCTACGAGCAGTACTTC.

The CDR3 nucleotides read TGTGCCAGCAGCCAAGATCGGTACTATGGCTACACCTTC. As protein: CASSQDRYYGYTF. The genes are TRBV14 and TRBJ1-2; the D is unclear. The CDR3 runs 13 residues. Trimming took off 0 bases at V and 3 bases at J, with 5 bases between the two ends. CDR1 is SGHDN and CDR2 is FVKESK in the germline V gene.

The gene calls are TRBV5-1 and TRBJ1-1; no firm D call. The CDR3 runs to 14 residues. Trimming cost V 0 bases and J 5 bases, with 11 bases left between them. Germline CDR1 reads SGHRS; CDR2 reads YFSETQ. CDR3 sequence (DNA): TGCGCCAGCAGCTTGGGGGGAGTGGGGACTGAAGCTTTCTTT. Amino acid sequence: CASSLGGVGTEAFF.

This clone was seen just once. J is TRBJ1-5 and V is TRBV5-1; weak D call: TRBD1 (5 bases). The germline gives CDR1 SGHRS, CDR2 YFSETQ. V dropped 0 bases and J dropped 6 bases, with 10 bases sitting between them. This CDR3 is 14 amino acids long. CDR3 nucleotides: TGCGCCAGCAGCTTGGTTTCAGGGAGTCAGCCCCAGCATTTT. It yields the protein CASSLVSGSQPQHF.

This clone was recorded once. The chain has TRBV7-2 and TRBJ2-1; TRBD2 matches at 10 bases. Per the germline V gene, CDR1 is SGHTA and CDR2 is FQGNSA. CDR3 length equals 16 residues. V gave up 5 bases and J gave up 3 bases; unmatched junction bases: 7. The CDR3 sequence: CASSGEGLAFYNEQFF. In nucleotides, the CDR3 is TGTGCCAGCAGCGGGGAGGGACTAGCGTTCTACAATGAGCAGTTCTTC.

CDR3 amino acids: CASSQESGDSYEQYF. The DNA of the CDR3 is TGCGCCAGCAGCCAAGAGTCTGGGGACTCCTACGAGCAGTACTTC. The V call is TRBV4-3, the J call TRBJ2-7; no reliable D call. With 0 bases removed from V and 0 bases from J, the gap between germline ends came to 9 bases. This CDR3 has 15 residues. Germline V gives CDR1 LGHNA, CDR2 YSLEER.

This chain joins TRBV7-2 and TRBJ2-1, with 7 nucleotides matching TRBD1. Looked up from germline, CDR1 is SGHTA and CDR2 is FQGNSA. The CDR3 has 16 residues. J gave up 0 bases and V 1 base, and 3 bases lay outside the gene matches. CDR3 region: CASSLVGDSSYNEQFF. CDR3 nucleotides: TGTGCCAGCAGCTTAGTTGGGGACAGCTCCTACAATGAGCAGTTCTTC.

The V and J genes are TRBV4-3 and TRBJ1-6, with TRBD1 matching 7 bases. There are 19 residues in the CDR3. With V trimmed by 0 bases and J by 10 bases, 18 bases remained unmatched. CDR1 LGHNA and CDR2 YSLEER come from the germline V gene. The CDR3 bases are TGCGCCAGCAGCCAAGATCAAGTTCAGGGGGGACCCCATTCCTCACCCCTCCACTTT. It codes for CASSQDQVQGGPHSSPLHF.

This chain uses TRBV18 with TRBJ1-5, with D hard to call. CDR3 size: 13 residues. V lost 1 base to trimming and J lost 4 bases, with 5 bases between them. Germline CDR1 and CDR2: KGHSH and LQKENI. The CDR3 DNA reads TGTGCCAGCTCACCACTACGGAATCAGCCCCAGCATTTT. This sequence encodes CASSPLRNQPQHF.

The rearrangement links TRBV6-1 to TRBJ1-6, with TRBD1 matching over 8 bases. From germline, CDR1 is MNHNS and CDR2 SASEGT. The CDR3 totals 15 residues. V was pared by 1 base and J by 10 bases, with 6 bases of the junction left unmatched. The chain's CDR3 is CASSEVATGASPLHF. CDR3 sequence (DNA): TGTGCCAGCAGTGAAGTGGCGACAGGGGCCTCACCCCTCCACTTT.

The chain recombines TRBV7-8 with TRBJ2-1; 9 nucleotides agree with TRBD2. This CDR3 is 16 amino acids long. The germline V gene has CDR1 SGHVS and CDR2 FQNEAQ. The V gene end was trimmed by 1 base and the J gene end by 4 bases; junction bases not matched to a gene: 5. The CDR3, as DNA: TGTGCCAGCAGCTTAGGTAGCGGGAGTAAGTACAATGAGCAGTTCTTC. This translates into CASSLGSGSKYNEQFF.

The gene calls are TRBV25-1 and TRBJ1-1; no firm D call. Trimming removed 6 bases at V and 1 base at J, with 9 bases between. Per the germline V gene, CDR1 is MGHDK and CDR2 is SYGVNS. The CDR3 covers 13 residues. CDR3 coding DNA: TGTGCCAGCAGAAGATTTGAGAACACTGAAGCTTTCTTT. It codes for CASRRFENTEAFF.